Below are 2 T cell receptor beta chains sequenced from a single sample in a study of human T cells and chemical hapten exposure. TCRdb called the RACE reads again in MiXCR, with one record for every CDR3 protein. The table has around 350,000 distinct CDR3 sequences, around 5.5% seen once. This sample's time point: pre-sensitization, week 0. This sample's treatment: therapeutic diphenylcyclopropenone sensitization with weekly scalp DPC. This specimen consisted of whole blood, obtained in connection with sensitization to the hapten diphenylcyclopropenone (DPC). These receptors came from a young woman with alopecia areata. Some clones in this sample may be carry-over from other donors' samples.

This clonotype was detected a few times. This rearrangement joins TRBV13 to TRBJ1-6; a weak D match, TRBD1 (5 bases). CDR1 and CDR2 from the germline V gene are PRHDT and FYEKMQ (reference sequence). There are 15 residues in the CDR3. The V end lost 4 bases, the J end lost 2 bases, and 9 bases lay between the germline ends. The CDR3 sequence is CASSSSGTYNSPLHF. In nucleotides, the CDR3 is TGTGCCAGCAGCTCGTCAGGGACCTATAATTCACCCCTCCACTTT.

A few counts support this clonotype. This chain connects TRBV11-2 to TRBJ1-2; no definite D call. The CDR3 spans 15 residues. The V end lost 0 bases, the J end lost 1 base, and 9 bases lay between the germline ends. Germline V lookup: CDR1 SGHAT, CDR2 FQNNGV. CDR3 DNA sequence: TGTGCCAGCAGCTTAGAGCCAGGACTTAACTATGGCTACACCTTC. This gives the protein CASSLEPGLNYGYTF.